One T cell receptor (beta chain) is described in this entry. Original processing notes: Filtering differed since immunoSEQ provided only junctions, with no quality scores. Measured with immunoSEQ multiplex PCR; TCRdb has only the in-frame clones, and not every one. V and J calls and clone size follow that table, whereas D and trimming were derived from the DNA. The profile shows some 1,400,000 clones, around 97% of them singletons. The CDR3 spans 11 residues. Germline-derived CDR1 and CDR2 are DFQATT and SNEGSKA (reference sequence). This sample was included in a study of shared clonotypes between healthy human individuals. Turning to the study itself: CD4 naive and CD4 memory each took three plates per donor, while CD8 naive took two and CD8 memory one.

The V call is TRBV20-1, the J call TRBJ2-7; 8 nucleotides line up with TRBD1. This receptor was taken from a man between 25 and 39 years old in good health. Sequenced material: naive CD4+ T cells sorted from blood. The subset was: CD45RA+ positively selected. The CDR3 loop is CTGGQGHEQYF. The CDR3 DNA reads TGCACCGGAGGACAGGGCCACGAGCAGTACTTC.